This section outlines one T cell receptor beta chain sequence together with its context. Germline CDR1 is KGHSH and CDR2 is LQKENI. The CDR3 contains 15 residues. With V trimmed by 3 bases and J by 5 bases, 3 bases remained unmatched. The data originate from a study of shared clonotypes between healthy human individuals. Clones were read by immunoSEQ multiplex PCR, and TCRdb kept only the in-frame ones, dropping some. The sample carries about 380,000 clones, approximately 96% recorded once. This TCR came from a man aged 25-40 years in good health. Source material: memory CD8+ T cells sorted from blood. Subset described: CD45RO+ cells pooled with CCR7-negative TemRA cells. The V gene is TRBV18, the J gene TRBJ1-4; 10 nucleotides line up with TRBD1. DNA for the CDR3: TGTGCCAGCTCACCTGGGACAGGGGCCAATGAAAAACTGTTTTTT. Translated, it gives CASSPGTGANEKLFF.